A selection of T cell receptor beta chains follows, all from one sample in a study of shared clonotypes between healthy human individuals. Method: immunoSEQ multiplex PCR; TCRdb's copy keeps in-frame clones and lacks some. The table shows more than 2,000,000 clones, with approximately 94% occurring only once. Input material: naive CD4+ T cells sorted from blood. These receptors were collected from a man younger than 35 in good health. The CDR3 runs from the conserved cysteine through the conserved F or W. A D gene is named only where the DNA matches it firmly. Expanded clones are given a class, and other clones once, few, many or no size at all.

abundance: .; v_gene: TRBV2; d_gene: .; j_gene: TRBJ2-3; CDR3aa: CASSEERTSTDTQYF; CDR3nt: TGTGCCAGCAGTGAAGAGCGGACTAGCACAGATACGCAGTATTTT
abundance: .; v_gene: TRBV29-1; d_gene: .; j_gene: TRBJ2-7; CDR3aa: CSVTSGHEQYF; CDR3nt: TGCAGCGTCACTTCAGGGCACGAGCAGTACTTC
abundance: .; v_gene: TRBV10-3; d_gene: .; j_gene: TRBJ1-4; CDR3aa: CAISEGREELFF; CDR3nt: TGTGCCATCAGTGAGGGGCGTGAAGAACTGTTTTTT
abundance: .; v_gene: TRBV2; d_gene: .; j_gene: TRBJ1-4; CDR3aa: CASRGTNEKLFF; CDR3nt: TGTGCCAGCAGGGGGACTAATGAAAAACTGTTTTTT
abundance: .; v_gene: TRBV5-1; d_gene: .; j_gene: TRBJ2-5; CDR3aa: CASKEAPTETQYF; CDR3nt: TGCGCCAGCAAGGAGGCCCCTACGGAGACCCAGTACTTC
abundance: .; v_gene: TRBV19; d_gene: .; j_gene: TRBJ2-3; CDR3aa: CASSIDPGTDTQYF; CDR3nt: TGTGCCAGTAGTATAGATCCTGGGACAGATACGCAGTATTTT
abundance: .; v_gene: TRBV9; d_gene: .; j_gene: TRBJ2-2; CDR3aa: CASSVGTPQNTGELFF; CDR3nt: TGTGCCAGCAGCGTAGGTACACCACAAAACACCGGGGAGCTGTTTTTT
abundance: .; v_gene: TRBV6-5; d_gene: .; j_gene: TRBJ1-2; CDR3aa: CASSYRGGASAF; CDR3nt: TGTGCCAGCAGTTACCGTGGGGGGGCGTCCGCCTTC
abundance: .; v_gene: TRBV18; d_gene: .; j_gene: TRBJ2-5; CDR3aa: CASSPGTQETQYF; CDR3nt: TGTGCCAGCTCGCCCGGGACCCAAGAGACCCAGTACTTC
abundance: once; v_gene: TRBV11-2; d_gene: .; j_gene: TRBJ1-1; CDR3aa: CASSLQSMNTEAFF; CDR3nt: TGTGCCAGCAGCTTACAGTCCATGAACACTGAAGCTTTCTTT
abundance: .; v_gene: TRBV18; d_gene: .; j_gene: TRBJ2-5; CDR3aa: CASSLLPRETQYF; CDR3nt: TGTGCCAGCTCACTCCTTCCGAGGGAGACCCAGTACTTC
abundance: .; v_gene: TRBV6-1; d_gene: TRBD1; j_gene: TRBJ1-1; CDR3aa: CASRDRGKTEAFF; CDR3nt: TGTGCCAGCAGAGACAGGGGAAAGACTGAAGCTTTCTTT
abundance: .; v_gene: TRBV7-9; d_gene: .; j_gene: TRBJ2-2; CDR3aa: CASSKENTGELFF; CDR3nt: TGTGCCAGCTCAAAGGAAAACACCGGGGAGCTGTTTTTT
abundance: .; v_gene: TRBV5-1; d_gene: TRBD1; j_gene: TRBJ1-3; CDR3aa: CASSPGIPGGTSGNTIYF; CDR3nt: TGCGCCAGCAGCCCTGGCATCCCAGGGGGAACCTCTGGAAACACCATATATTTT
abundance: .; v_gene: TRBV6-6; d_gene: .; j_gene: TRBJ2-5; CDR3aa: CASSYAGRQETQYF; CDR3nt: TGTGCCAGCAGTTACGCGGGACGCCAAGAGACCCAGTACTTC
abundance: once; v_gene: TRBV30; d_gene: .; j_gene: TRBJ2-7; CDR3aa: CAWSVWGYEQYF; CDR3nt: TGTGCCTGGAGTGTTTGGGGATACGAGCAGTACTTC
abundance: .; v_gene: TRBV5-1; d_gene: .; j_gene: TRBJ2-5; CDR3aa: CASSRGRQETQYF; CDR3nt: TGCGCCAGCAGCCGGGGGAGACAAGAGACCCAGTACTTC
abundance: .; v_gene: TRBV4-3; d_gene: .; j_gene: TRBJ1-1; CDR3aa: CASSRDTNTEAFF; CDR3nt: TGCGCCAGCAGCCGGGACACGAACACTGAAGCTTTCTTT
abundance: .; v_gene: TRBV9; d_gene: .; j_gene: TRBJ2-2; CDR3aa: CASSVETGSNTGELFF; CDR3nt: TGTGCCAGCAGCGTAGAAACGGGCTCGAACACCGGGGAGCTGTTTTTT
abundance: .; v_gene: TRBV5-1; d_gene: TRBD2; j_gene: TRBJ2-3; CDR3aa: CASSSFTSGSASGTDTQYF; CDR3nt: TGCGCCAGCAGCTCCTTTACTAGCGGGAGTGCGTCAGGCACAGATACGCAGTATTTT
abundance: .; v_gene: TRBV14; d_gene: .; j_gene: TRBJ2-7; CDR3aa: CASSQENGTRSSYEQYF; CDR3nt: TGTGCCAGCAGCCAAGAGAATGGGACGCGGTCGTCCTACGAGCAGTACTTC
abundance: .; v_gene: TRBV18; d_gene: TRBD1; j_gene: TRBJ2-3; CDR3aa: CASSPQGTGFRSTDTQYF; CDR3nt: TGTGCCAGCTCACCTCAAGGGACAGGGTTTAGAAGCACAGATACGCAGTATTTT
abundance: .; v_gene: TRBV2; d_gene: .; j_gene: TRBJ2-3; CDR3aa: CASTSPEGQYF; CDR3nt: TGTGCCAGCACCTCCCCGGAGGGGCAGTATTTT
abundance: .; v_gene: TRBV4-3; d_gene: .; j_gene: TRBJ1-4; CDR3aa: CASSQQGTNEKLFF; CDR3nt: TGCGCCAGCAGCCAACAGGGCACTAATGAAAAACTGTTTTTT
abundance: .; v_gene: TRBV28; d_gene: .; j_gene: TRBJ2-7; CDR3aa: CASSPPYSYEQYF; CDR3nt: TGTGCCAGCAGTCCTCCTTACAGCTACGAGCAGTACTTC
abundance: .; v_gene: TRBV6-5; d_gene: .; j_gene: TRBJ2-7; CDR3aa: CASSDPLYEQYF; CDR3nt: TGTGCCAGCAGTGACCCACTGTACGAGCAGTACTTC
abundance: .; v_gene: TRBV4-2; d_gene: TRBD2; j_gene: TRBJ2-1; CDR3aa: CASSQGTSGVSYNEQFF; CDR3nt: TGTGCCAGCAGCCAAGGGACTAGCGGGGTTTCCTACAATGAGCAGTTCTTC
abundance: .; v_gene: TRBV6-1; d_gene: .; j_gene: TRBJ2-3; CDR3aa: CASNPGTSSTDTQYF; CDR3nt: TGTGCCAGCAATCCCGGGACTTCTAGCACAGATACGCAGTATTTT
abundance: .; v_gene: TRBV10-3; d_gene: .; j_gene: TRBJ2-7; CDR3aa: CAISESGTGTDLHSYEQYF; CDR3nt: TGTGCCATCAGTGAGTCAGGAACGGGAACAGATCTTCACTCCTACGAGCAGTACTTC
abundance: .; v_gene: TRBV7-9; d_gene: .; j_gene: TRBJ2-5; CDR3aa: CASSLTGTEETQYF; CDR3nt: TGTGCCAGCAGCTTAACGGGGACTGAAGAGACCCAGTACTTC
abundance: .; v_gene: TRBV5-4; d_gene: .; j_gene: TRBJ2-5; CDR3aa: CASSRAQGPQETQYF; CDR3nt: TGTGCCAGCAGCAGGGCTCAGGGCCCCCAAGAGACCCAGTACTTC
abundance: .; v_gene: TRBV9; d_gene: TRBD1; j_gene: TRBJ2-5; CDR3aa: CASSAADRQETQYF; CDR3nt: TGTGCCAGCAGCGCGGCGGACAGGCAAGAGACCCAGTACTTC
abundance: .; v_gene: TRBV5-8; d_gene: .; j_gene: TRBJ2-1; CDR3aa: CASSIGRNSYNEQFF; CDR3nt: TGTGCCAGCAGCATAGGAAGAAACTCCTACAATGAGCAGTTCTTC
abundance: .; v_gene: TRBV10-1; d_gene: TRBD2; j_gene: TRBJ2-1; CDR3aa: CASSEGGSSYNEQFF; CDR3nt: TGCGCCAGCAGTGAAGGCGGGAGCTCCTACAATGAGCAGTTCTTC
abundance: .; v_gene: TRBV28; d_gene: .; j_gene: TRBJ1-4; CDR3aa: CASSSRGLTNEKLFF; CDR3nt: TGTGCCAGCAGTTCACGGGGGTTGACTAATGAAAAACTGTTTTTT
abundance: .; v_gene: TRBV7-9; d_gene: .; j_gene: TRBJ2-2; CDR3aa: CASSTGGTTGELFF; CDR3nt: TGTGCCAGCAGCACGGGGGGCACCACCGGGGAGCTGTTTTTT
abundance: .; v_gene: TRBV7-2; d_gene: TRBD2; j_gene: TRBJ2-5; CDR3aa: CASSSSTSGGLTQYF; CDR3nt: TGTGCCAGCAGCTCGTCGACTAGCGGGGGCCTGACCCAGTACTTC
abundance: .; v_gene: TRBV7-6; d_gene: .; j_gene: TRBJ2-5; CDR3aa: CASSSGKVGPETQYF; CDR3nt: TGTGCCAGCAGCTCAGGGAAGGTGGGCCCAGAGACCCAGTACTTC
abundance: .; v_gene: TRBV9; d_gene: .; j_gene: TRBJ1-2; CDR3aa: CASSVEPGVYGYTF; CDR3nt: TGTGCCAGCAGCGTAGAGCCGGGGGTCTATGGCTACACCTTC
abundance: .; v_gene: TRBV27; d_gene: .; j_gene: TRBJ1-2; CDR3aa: CASRPGDTNYGYTF; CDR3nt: TGTGCCAGCCGACCTGGGGATACTAACTATGGCTACACCTTC
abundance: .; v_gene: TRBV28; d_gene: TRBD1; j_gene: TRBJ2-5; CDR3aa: CASSFIQGTAQGEETQYF; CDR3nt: TGTGCCAGCAGTTTTATTCAGGGGACAGCCCAAGGAGAGGAGACCCAGTACTTC
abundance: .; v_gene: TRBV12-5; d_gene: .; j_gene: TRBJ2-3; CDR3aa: CASGPSTDTQYF; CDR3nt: TGTGCTAGTGGTCCCAGCACAGATACGCAGTATTTT